The 11 T cell receptor beta chains presented below share a single source sample, sequenced in a study of T cells in tuberculosis. Only in-frame clones appear in the TCRdb table, and some are missing; sequencing was by immunoSEQ multiplex PCR. Of roughly 34,000 clones in the sample, 80% to 95% were seen once. The specimen sequenced was PBMCs. The source of these receptors is a donor between 5 and 29 years old with latent tuberculosis or without tuberculosis infection. Some clones in this sample may be carry-over from other donors' samples.

V gene TRBV6-1 combines with J gene TRBJ2-7; D may be TRBD1 (5 bases). Trimming left V 7 bases short and J 2 bases short, with 15 bases between. The germline V gene has CDR1 MNHNS and CDR2 SASEGT. The CDR3 sequence is 14 residues long. CDR3 bases: TGTGCCAGCATAAGTGGGGCAGCCACCTACGAGCAGTACTTC. Amino acid sequence: CASISGAATYEQYF.

The chain has TRBV4-2 and TRBJ1-4, with D possibly being TRBD1 (5 bases). V was pared by 6 bases and J by 4 bases, with 12 bases between. Per germline, CDR1 LGHNA and CDR2 YNFKEQ. This CDR3 comprises 14 residues. CDR3 nucleotides: TGTGCCAGCAGTCCCCCGGGGGGTAATGAAAAACTGTTTTTT. Protein sequence: CASSPPGGNEKLFF.

This clone was picked up a small number of times. The rearrangement uses TRBV2 and TRBJ2-2; 15 positions agree with TRBD2. Germline lookup yields CDR1 SNHLY and CDR2 FYNNEI. Losses at the gene ends were 4 bases for V and 7 bases for J; bases not matched to a gene: 4. The CDR3 has 16 residues. In nucleotides, the CDR3 is TGTGCCAGCAGTGGGACTAGCGGGGGGGCCGGCGGGGAGCTGTTTTTT. As protein: CASSGTSGGAGGELFF.

The rearrangement joins TRBV5-4 to TRBJ1-1, with D possibly matching TRBD1 (6 bases). The CDR3 has 13 amino acids. The V and J ends lost 5 bases and 0 bases respectively, with 8 bases between them. CDR1 is SGHNT and CDR2 is YYREEE in the germline V gene (reference sequence). The CDR3 DNA reads as TGTGCCAGCAGAAAGGGGGTGAACACTGAAGCTTTCTTT. This encodes CASRKGVNTEAFF.

CDR3 in amino acids: CASRKSGQGAEGYTF. The DNA for the CDR3 is TGTGCCAGCAGAAAAAGCGGACAGGGGGCAGAGGGCTACACCTTC. The chain has TRBV9 and TRBJ1-2; 11 bases map to TRBD1. Germline V gives CDR1 SGDLS, CDR2 YYNGEE. The CDR3 loop spans 15 amino acids. With V trimmed by 5 bases and J by 8 bases, 11 bases remained unmatched.

The chain combines TRBV13 with TRBJ1-1, with D perhaps TRBD1 (5 bases). Germline CDR1 PRHDT, CDR2 FYEKMQ (reference sequence). The CDR3 covers 13 residues. The V end lost 2 bases, the J end lost 6 bases, and 10 bases lay between the germline ends. CDR3 in amino acids: CASSLRGLAEAFF. Written as DNA, the CDR3 is TGTGCCAGCAGCTTAAGGGGACTCGCTGAAGCTTTCTTT.

The chain has TRBV5-1 and TRBJ1-2, with a weak D call TRBD1 (5 bases). The CDR3 is made up of 13 amino acids. Trimming took 0 bases from V and 8 from J, leaving 11 bases between them. Germline V gene lookup returns CDR1 SGHRS and CDR2 YFSETQ. CDR3 bases: TGCGCCAGCAGCTTGGAGGCAGGGTCGGGCTACACCTTC. Its translation: CASSLEAGSGYTF.

The chain is built from TRBV19 and TRBJ2-5; weak D call: TRBD1 (5 bases). The CDR3 spans 15 residues. Germline values: CDR1 LNHDA, CDR2 SQIVND (reference sequence). Trimming removed 2 bases at V and 5 bases at J, with 15 bases between. The CDR3 nucleotides read TGTGCCAGTAGTATAACCGGACAATTGGGTGAGACCCAGTACTTC. This encodes CASSITGQLGETQYF.

The chain combines TRBV6-1 with TRBJ1-6; tentatively, D is TRBD1 (5 bases). Germline V gene lookup returns CDR1 MNHNS and CDR2 SASEGT. V was clipped by 2 bases and J by 7 bases, with 6 bases between them. This CDR3 has 13 amino acids. In DNA form, the CDR3 reads TGTGCCAGCAGTGAACGGGGGAATTCACCCCTCCACTTT. Amino acids: CASSERGNSPLHF.

This sequence joins TRBV27 and TRBJ1-4; D is unclear. V was clipped by 5 bases and J by 5 bases, with 12 bases between them. The CDR3 spans 14 residues. CDR1 is MNHEY and CDR2 is SMNVEV in the germline V gene (reference sequence). Here the CDR3 reads CASSRRTENEKLFF. CDR3 nucleotides: TGTGCCAGCAGTAGGAGGACGGAGAATGAAAAACTGTTTTTT.

The CDR3 loop reads CAKDAGLAGGTDTQYF. The CDR3 DNA follows: TGCGCAAAGGACGCGGGACTAGCGGGGGGCACAGATACGCAGTATTTT. This sequence joins TRBV10-1 and TRBJ2-3; 14 bases are a match to TRBD2. The CDR3 is 16 amino acids. The germline V gene encodes CDR1 WNHNN and CDR2 SYGVQD (reference sequence).